This entry concerns a single TCR beta chain. Its antigen is unknown. Nothing much larger sits one base from this clone, and base qualities are not available. The germline V gene (reference sequence) supplies CDR1 SGHNT and CDR2 YYREEE. Inclusive of the bounding cysteine and phenylalanine, the CDR3 is 15 residues long. CDR3 DNA is the only sequence kept; it has 45 bases, read in frame from the first base. Unmatched junction bases come to 4, with V trimmed by 0 bases and J by 9 bases. The cohort consisted of 650 to 700 healthy bone marrow donors. All cohort members were sampled while nominally healthy, although unrecorded immune exposures were likely present. The donor was CMV seronegative and belonged to the group of roughly 330 seronegative cohort members. A peripheral blood sample was provided by each donor, and peripheral blood mononuclear cells were used for TCR beta sequencing. Genomic DNA extraction from the blood cell samples was performed with the Qiagen DNeasy Blood Extraction Kit.

Libraries were constructed by the immunoSEQ multiplex PCR assay. The multiplex PCR relied on a mix of 60 forward primers for TCR Vbeta segments and 13 reverse primers for TCR Jbeta segments. The CDR3 region of rearranged TCR beta genes was amplified from genomic DNA with a multiplex PCR assay. On the Illumina HiSeq System, the amplified TCR beta libraries were sequenced as 87-base-pair reads. As for the original processing: Across the roughly 640 repertoires, a later analysis counted 80 million or so unique TCR beta chains, some 11 million of which were shared by at least two donors. To remove PCR and sequencing errors, raw reads were error-corrected and collapsed into unique sequences using a nearest-neighbor algorithm that merged closely related sequences. CDR3 sequences were aligned to IMGT reference sequences to assign V, D and J gene segments. For a sequence to be retained, at least a six-nucleotide match to both a V gene segment and a J gene segment was required. A rearrangement counted as productive if the CDR3 had no stop codons and remained in frame with V and J, and every other rearrangement counted as non-productive. Following IMGT convention, CDR3 was defined as the stretch from the second conserved V-encoded cysteine up to the conserved J-encoded phenylalanine. In an earlier analysis of more than 550 of the donors, sequences lacking an unambiguous match to a single V gene segment were excluded. In an earlier analysis of about 590 of the donors, a V segment was called functional when productive rearrangements were above 56.7%, and segregating when the standard deviation between donors exceeded 5%. A statistical classification framework was built for diagnosing cytomegalovirus status from the catalog of TCR beta chain sequences. In a later analysis, TCR nucleotide sequences were compared against IMGT/GENE-DB human TR gene sequences so that V and J genes could be assigned. Using the TCRdist pipeline, a later analysis assigned CDR3 sequences along with most-parsimonious VDJ recombination scenarios. In a later analysis, each TCR beta chain was defined by its CDR3 amino acid sequence together with its V-gene family, and reads lacking a unique V-gene family were excluded. As a way to deal with suspected cross-contamination and a sequencing artifact, a later analysis dropped 640 or so nucleotide sequences that were highly shared and had low generation probability. In a later analysis, a clonal expansion index for each public chain was calculated from normalized within-repertoire ranks of inferred template counts. In a later analysis, generation probabilities were computed using a VDJ recombination model fitted to out-of-frame rearrangements, and the results were checked against IGoR. A later analysis scored TCR-TCR, TCR-HLA and TCR-CMV co-occurrence with hypergeometric tests, applying a repertoire-size bias correction to TCR pairs. In a later analysis, false discovery rates were estimated by permuting HLA or CMV assignments 20 times. In a later analysis, co-occurring TCRs were grouped using DBSCAN, with TCRdist sequence similarity added in when clustering inside HLA-allele-positive subsets. Co-occurrence clustering excluded repertoires with fewer than 30,000 or more than 120,000 public chains, plus five with anomalous nucleotide sharing. Imported from immuneACCESS, the table was reduced by TCRdb to in-frame sequences with V and J called. These copies leave out some clones; in studies compared against another copy, an unresolved V gene accounts for under half, and the cause of the remainder is not known. The V and J calls and the clone size are those of that table, but D and trimming were determined from the DNA. The sample contains about 130,000 clones, 76% of them found a single time. The top ten clonotypes cover about 2.9% of the sample.

The entry originates in a study of cytomegalovirus exposure and HLA in healthy donors (dated by TCRdb to the late 2010s). As for the study more broadly: In an earlier analysis of some 550 of the donors, 250 to 300 Gb of sequence data and 90 million to 130 million unique TCR beta sequences from approximately 180 million T cells were reported. An early release covering around 630 HLA-typed donors comprised about 300 gigabases of sequencing data and around 85 million unique TCR sequences. The genetic ancestry cluster associated with self-reported Caucasian donors included around four fifths of the 300 to 450 genotyped donors. The aim of the study was to test whether cataloging public T cell receptors could identify signatures of past pathogen exposure. The study used immunosequencing to profile the T cell repertoires of approximately 690 subjects and linked those repertoires to cytomegalovirus serostatus. Besides the first cohort of approximately 670 subjects, a separate validation cohort made up of over 100 different subjects was used. The study combined high-throughput TCR immunosequencing, statistical association of individual TCRs with disease status, and machine learning to predict cytomegalovirus infection status. In a later analysis, previously published TCR beta repertoires from 666 donors were re-analyzed and high-resolution HLA genotyping was added so that TCR occurrence patterns could be studied. Rather than drawing on any new phenotypic data, the later analysis identified candidate immune exposures from TCR beta sequences and the way those sequences occurred across donors. To decide whether each TCR beta V gene segment behaved as functional or pseudogenic, an earlier analysis of approximately 620 of the donors relied on high-throughput TCR beta sequencing. Donor age, sex, ethnicity and CMV serostatus were compiled alongside the repertoire data. In a later genetic analysis, genome-wide SNP genotypes for about 55% of the roughly 700 donors were used, and that subset was treated as a discovery cohort. All discovery cohort repertoires had been generated using a single sequencing platform. HLA typing included class I and class II loci at four-digit resolution. Typing coverage differed by locus: A, B, C, DRB1 and DQB1 were typed in roughly 629-630 donors, DQA1 in about 560, DPA1 in around 580, and DPB1 in just under 480. Four to six DR-DQ haplotypes were handled as single units for association and clustering because linkage in the cohort was strong. Among roughly 370 genotyped donors of the cohort, an average of around 240,000 unique TCR beta nucleotide sequences were sequenced per donor, roughly 20% of them non-productive. The paper as a whole reports these results and caveats: Some IMGT-functional V segments, including TRBV6-2 and TRBV6-3, could not be told apart with the 87-base-pair reads, so those segments were excluded. The classifier was reported to diagnose cytomegalovirus status with high specificity and sensitivity in both the original cohort and the validation cohort. In vitro tests confirmed that a few of the cytomegalovirus-associated TCR beta chains recognize cytomegalovirus antigens. In a later analysis, HLA-associated TCR beta chains showed more clonal expansion and lower generation probabilities than non-associated chains that were equally common. In a later analysis, the rate of TCR association differed among HLA loci, with DRB1 alleles having the most associated TCRs and HLA-C alleles having the fewest. Strong co-occurrence of HLA alleles, especially DR and DQ, made assigning TCR associations to individual alleles difficult. An association between a missense DCLRE1C variant and V-gene and J-gene trimming of TCR beta chains was found in a later genetic analysis and replicated in an independent cohort. In a later analysis, several top co-occurrence clusters were reported to appear linked to parvovirus B19, influenza, CMV and Epstein-Barr virus. Only TCR beta chains were sequenced in this cohort, and the absence of alpha or paired-chain data limited detectable features. Broadly in line with IMGT annotations, most TCR beta V segments showed up in productive rearrangements about 90% or about 30% of the time in an earlier analysis of around 600 of the donors. The earlier analysis of approximately 540 of the donors excluded 15 to 20 rarely observed V segments, including chromosome 9 orphons, because counts were too low. Most TCR sequences were seen in very few donors, while some public TCRs were found in many individuals. Specific HLA alleles were associated with 16,951 TCR beta sequences at a false discovery rate of 0.05 in a later analysis. Because HLA typing was unavailable for some donors at each locus, only the typed subset was used in association tests. Correlated functional status among segregating V segments might be attributable to linkage disequilibrium, but an unknown experimental factor could not be ruled out. A cluster of highly shared sequence variants was judged likely to represent a technical artifact of the sequencing pipeline. In a later analysis, most CMV-associated TCR beta chains were found to appear HLA-restricted, with HLA associations seemingly driven largely by CMV exposure. Presence/absence analyses assumed roughly uniform sequencing depth across donors, an assumption that may not hold. Immune exposure information for the cohort was limited to CMV serostatus. The authors suggested that the approach could potentially be generalized to other disease states and immunological phenotypes. A total of 164 TCR beta chains were listed by the study as associated with cytomegalovirus. In a later genetic analysis, fewer N-insertions in productive TCRs were reported among donors in an Asian-associated ancestry cluster than the 666-donor mean. A further reported finding was that TCR beta sequences accurately predicted the HLA-A and HLA-B alleles for most subjects in the first cohort.

This chain is built from TRBV5-4 and TRBJ2-1; 12 bases in the junction line up with TRBD1. Material for sequencing was PBMCs. The sequence was collected from a middle-aged man in good health and CMV-seronegative. The encoded CDR3 is CASSLGGQGAFEQFF. The DNA sequence reads TGTGCCAGCAGCTTGGGGGGACAGGGGGCTTTTGAGCAGTTCTTC.